The clone carrying this T cell receptor beta chain came up a few times. Its antigen is unknown. The data were obtained in a study of T cells after yellow fever vaccination. General observations from the study: A minor fraction of clonotypes spanned both CD4 and CD8 compartments. Contaminating bulk clonotypes could be abundant in FACS-sorted repertoires. Peaking faster, on day 5 versus 15, the secondary response was nonetheless weaker.

The germline gives CDR1 DFQATT, CDR2 SNEGSKA (reference sequence). Between the trimmed V and J ends, which lost 3 bases and 4 bases, there was a span of 16 bases. The CDR3 loop spans 16 amino acids. Template switching by 5'RACE produced TCR cDNA, adding a universal primer site and UMIs. Each CDR3 protein gets one entry after TCRdb re-called the 5' RACE reads with MiXCR. The sample carries 300,000 to 400,000 distinct CDR3 sequences, 4% recorded once. This TCR came from a man between 18 and 35 years old who received the YFV17D yellow fever vaccine. The rearrangement links TRBV20-1 to TRBJ1-6, with D uncertain. The sample in question was PBMCs, obtained 5 days after the yellow fever booster vaccination. Here the CDR3 reads CSASLAESSYNSPLHF. The CDR3 bases are TGCAGTGCTAGTTTAGCAGAGTCTTCTTATAATTCACCCCTCCACTTT.